What follows are 21 T cell receptor beta chains derived from one specimen sequenced in a study of neurological immune-mediated disorders (dated by TCRdb to between 2017 and 2020). Library preparation employed 5' RACE. The sequencer listed for this sample is Illumina HiSeq 2500. TCRdb handled the public reads itself, with Q25 trimming in fastp and clone calling in MiXCR, and kept productive beta chains. Each record represents a unique CDR3 protein, reported with the most common genes and DNA among its rows. The sample includes 35,000 to 55,000 distinct CDR3 sequences, with just under 6.5% observed a single time. Around 0.55% of the sample comes from the top ten. The material sequenced was CD4+ T cells from blood. The receptors here all came from a middle-aged woman in good health.

This clonotype was detected many times. This chain connects TRBV27 to TRBJ2-1; D might be TRBD2 (5 bases). Germline V gives CDR1 MNHEY, CDR2 SMNVEV (reference sequence). The V end was cut by 5 bases, the J end by 0 bases, with 8 bases between. This CDR3 spans 14 amino acids. For the CDR3, the DNA is TGTGCCAGCAGTCGGGGAAGCTCCTACAATGAGCAGTTCTTC. It encodes CASSRGSSYNEQFF.

This clonotype showed up many times. The chain carries TRBV12-3 or TRBV12-4 and TRBJ1-1; D unclear. The CDR3 is 13 amino acids. V was cut by 5 bases and J by 4 bases, with 11 bases left in between. In DNA form, the CDR3 reads TGTGCCAGCAGTCCCCGGCGGTCCACTGAAGCTTTCTTT. Protein product: CASSPRRSTEAFF.

In this sample, this clonotype turned up many times. The chain employs TRBV20-1 and TRBJ2-7; 10 bases line up with TRBD2. V shed 3 bases and J 7 bases; nucleotides not matched to a gene: 21. Germline CDR1 is DFQATT and CDR2 is SNEGSKA (reference sequence). The CDR3 is 18 amino acids. In nucleotides, the CDR3 is TGCAGTGCTAGTGGTGGCGCTAGCGGGAGTTTGACGTCGGGAGAGCAGTACTTC. This gives the protein CSASGGASGSLTSGEQYF.

This clonotype was detected ten times or more. The CDR3 is CSVNRREGTGELFF. CDR3 DNA: TGCAGCGTGAATAGGCGGGAGGGGACCGGGGAGCTGTTTTTT. V gene TRBV29-1 combines with J gene TRBJ2-2; 9 nucleotides agree with TRBD2. Losses at the gene ends were 6 bases for V and 5 bases for J; bases not matched to a gene: 7. Germline V gene sequence: CDR1 SQVTM, CDR2 ANQGSEA. This CDR3 comprises 14 residues.

This clonotype was seen ten or more times. The J gene is TRBJ2-5, the V gene TRBV4-1, with a possible D match to TRBD2 (5 bases). Germline CDR1 and CDR2: MGHRA and YSYEKL. This CDR3 comprises 14 residues. V lost 2 bases to trimming and J lost 3 bases, with 10 bases between them. As DNA, the CDR3 is TGCGCCAGCAGCCAACCTAGGCGGGAAGAGACCCAGTACTTC. This sequence encodes CASSQPRREETQYF.

The chain employs TRBV18 and TRBJ1-1, with D unresolved. The length of the CDR3 is 17 residues. The V end was cut by 6 bases, the J end by 4 bases, with 24 bases between. Germline CDR1 reads KGHSH; CDR2 reads LQKENI. CDR3 sequence (DNA): TGTGCCAGCTCTTTTGAGGCAGGAGAACCTATGGGCACTGAAGCTTTCTTT. It is translated as CASSFEAGEPMGTEAFF.

This clonotype was observed at least ten times. V is TRBV7-2 and J is TRBJ1-2; D not certain. The CDR3 has 11 amino acids. Trimming pared 4 bases from V and 5 bases from J, leaving 5 bases between. Per germline, CDR1 SGHTA and CDR2 FQGNSA. In DNA, the CDR3 is TGTGCCAGCAGCTCTAGATATGGCTACACCTTC. This translates into CASSSRYGYTF.

This clonotype was recorded many times. The rearrangement joins TRBV12-3 or TRBV12-4 to TRBJ1-2; no clear D. The V and J ends lost 2 bases and 7 bases respectively, with 11 bases between them. This CDR3 is built from 13 residues. Written as DNA, the CDR3 is TGTGCCAGCAGTTTATTGGGCGCTCGTGGCTACACCTTC. It codes for CASSLLGARGYTF.

At least ten counts were recorded for this clonotype. The V gene is TRBV5-5, the J gene TRBJ2-1; tentatively, D is TRBD2 (6 bases). The CDR3 consists of 15 residues. Germline CDR1 is SGHKS and CDR2 is YYEKEE (reference sequence). V was shortened by 3 bases and J by 0 bases, with 10 bases between the two germline ends. CDR3 bases: TGTGCCAGCAGCTCCCGGGACTCCTCCTACAATGAGCAGTTCTTC. It specifies CASSSRDSSYNEQFF.

This clonotype came up many times. J is TRBJ1-4 and V is TRBV20-1; no clear D. Trimming stripped 5 bases from V and 3 bases from J, with 16 bases between. CDR1 and CDR2 from the germline V gene are DFQATT and SNEGSKA (reference sequence). The CDR3 extends over 15 amino acids. CDR3 sequence reads: CSASLLTGANEKLFF. The CDR3 coding sequence is TGCAGTGCTTCTCTTCTTACCGGAGCTAATGAAAAACTGTTTTTT.

This clonotype was observed many times. V gene TRBV6-5 combines with J gene TRBJ1-2, with 9 nucleotides matching TRBD1. The J segment lost 8 bases and the V segment lost 10 bases, leaving 11 bases of the junction unmatched. This CDR3 comprises 13 residues. Germline V lookup: CDR1 MNHEY, CDR2 SVGAGI. The CDR3 is CATTRDRVNGYTF. DNA for the CDR3: TGTGCCACCACCCGGGACAGGGTTAACGGCTACACCTTC.

This clonotype was observed many times. An end of the junction differs from the germline gene, which may be a read error. V usage is TRBV6-5 and J usage is TRBJ2-7, with TRBD1 identical over 12 bases. The CDR3 is made up of 15 amino acids. Per germline, CDR1 MNHEY and CDR2 SVGAGI. The CDR3 here is CASSWDRDRGLPLLF. The CDR3 region has the DNA TGTGCCAGCAGTTGGGACCGGGACAGGGGGCTTCCATTACTGTTC.

This clonotype was seen ten or more times. The chain is built from TRBV9 and TRBJ2-7; TRBD1 matches 12 bases. There are 14 residues in the CDR3. Unmatched junction bases numbered 3, after V lost 4 bases and J lost 4 bases. CDR1 and CDR2 from the germline V gene are SGDLS and YYNGEE. CDR3 coding DNA: TGTGCCAGCAGCCCGGGACAGGGGGCTTACGAGCAGTACTTC. This encodes CASSPGQGAYEQYF.

This clonotype was recorded many times. V is TRBV3-1 and J is TRBJ2-5, with 13 nucleotides matching TRBD2. CDR1 is LGHDT, CDR2 YNNKEL, per germline (reference sequence). The CDR3 contains 18 residues. V dropped 5 bases and J dropped 6; count of bases not matched to a gene: 15. The chain's CDR3 is CASSFDSLAGGPLKTQYF. DNA for the CDR3: TGTGCCAGCAGCTTTGACTCACTAGCGGGAGGGCCCCTGAAGACCCAGTACTTC.

This clonotype occurred many times. This chain connects TRBV20-1 to TRBJ2-1, with 13 bases that match TRBD2. Germline assignment: CDR1 DFQATT and CDR2 SNEGSKA (reference sequence). This CDR3 region has 20 residues. Losses at the gene ends were 3 bases for V and 0 bases for J; bases not matched to a gene: 14. CDR3 amino acids: CSASGIGTSGRAYSYNEQFF. The CDR3 DNA reads as TGCAGTGCTAGCGGTATTGGAACTAGCGGGAGGGCCTACTCCTACAATGAGCAGTTCTTC.

This clonotype was detected many times. The J gene is TRBJ1-2, the V gene TRBV5-1; D is unclear. The CDR3 runs 13 residues. V was cut by 0 bases and J by 8 bases, with 11 bases left in between. Germline V gives CDR1 SGHRS, CDR2 YFSETQ. The CDR3 coding sequence is TGCGCCAGCAGCTTGGCACCTCGGGGAGGCTACACCTTC. Amino acid sequence: CASSLAPRGGYTF. The whole variable domain, filled in from reference TRBV5-1 and TRBJ1-2, reads KAGVTQTPRYLIKTRGQQVTLSCSPISGHRSVSWYQQTPGQGLQFLFEYFSETQRNKGNFPGRFSGRQFSNSRSEMNVSTLELGDSALYLCASSLAPRGGYTFGSGTRLTVV.

In its sample, this clonotype was seen many times. The J gene is TRBJ2-7, the V gene TRBV5-1; 11 bases match TRBD2. Germline CDR1 and CDR2: SGHRS and YFSETQ. With V trimmed by 1 base and J by 1 base, 10 bases remained unmatched. The CDR3 loop spans 18 amino acids. This CDR3 reads CASSLTGTSGTLSYEQYF. The CDR3, as DNA: TGCGCCAGCAGCTTGACCGGGACTAGCGGCACCCTATCCTACGAGCAGTACTTC.

This clonotype was observed many times. The chain couples TRBV5-1 to TRBJ2-3, with TRBD1 as a possible D gene (6 bases). Between the trimmed V and J ends, which lost 4 bases and 2 bases, there was a span of 14 bases. Germline V gives CDR1 SGHRS, CDR2 YFSETQ. The CDR3 runs 15 residues. CDR3 sequence reads: CASSLPGQNTDTQYF. The DNA for the CDR3 is TGCGCCAGCAGCCTCCCGGGACAAAACACAGATACGCAGTATTTT.

This clonotype was picked up many times. The chain employs TRBV5-1 and TRBJ1-4; 7 nucleotides match TRBD1. This CDR3 has 14 amino acids. Looked up from germline, CDR1 is SGHRS and CDR2 is YFSETQ. J was trimmed by 5 bases and V by 5 bases; bases with no gene match: 6. The chain's CDR3 is CASSWDRRNEKLFF. The CDR3, as DNA: TGCGCCAGCAGTTGGGACAGAAGGAATGAAAAACTGTTTTTT.

The chain combines TRBV20-1 with TRBJ1-6, with TRBD1 as a possible D gene (6 bases). Trimming took off 2 bases at V and 11 bases at J, with 7 bases between the two ends. Germline V gene data show CDR1 as DFQATT and CDR2 as SNEGSKA (reference sequence). This CDR3 spans 11 amino acids. CDR3: CSARRGTPLHF. The CDR3 coding sequence is TGCAGTGCTAGAAGGGGGACACCCCTCCACTTT.

This clonotype appeared many times. This chain connects TRBV7-9 to TRBJ1-2, with D possibly matching TRBD1 (6 bases). V was pared by 11 bases and J by 6 bases, with 13 bases between. The germline CDR1 and CDR2 sequences are SEHNR and FQNEAQ (reference sequence). CDR3 length: 11 amino acids. The CDR3 sequence: CAGRGGDGYTF. CDR3 bases: TGTGCCGGAAGGGGGGGAGATGGCTACACCTTC.